Described below is a single T cell receptor (beta chain) sequence and its context. No cognate antigen has been identified for it. Within one base of it there is no much larger clone, and no base qualities were kept. In the study, sorted CD4+ and CD8+ blood T cells from patients with severe aplastic anemia and from healthy subjects underwent deep sequencing of TCR repertoires. Ficoll-Paque density gradient centrifugation was used to isolate peripheral blood mononuclear cells. CD4+ and CD8+ T cells were sorted by FACS or magnetic beads before DNA extraction. These data come from a study of CD8+CD57+ T cells in acquired aplastic anemia (dated by TCRdb to 2016 to 2019). About the full investigation: DNA extracted from sorted CD4+ and CD8+ cells had a mean of approximately 3.3 ug, with a range of 0.2 to 27.4 ug. Mean read counts for healthy donor samples were roughly 10 million for CD4+ cells and about 12 million for CD8+ cells. The full study reports these points: Twenty-nine CD8+ CDR3 sequences were found to be shared between patients and controls, but these sequences appeared to be highly expressed in patients and within the immunodominant clones of the patients. Patients and healthy controls showed no significant difference in CD8+ Simpson's diversity (P=0.060).

Genomic DNA served as template for TCR beta VDJ combination and CDR3 sequence profiling. TCR repertoire sequencing was run on an Illumina HiSeq 2000. Regarding the original processing steps: Repertoire assessment relied on Simpson's diversity index, CDR3 size and DJ length profiles, and TRBV/TRBJ rearrangement plots. Whichever DNA sequence was most abundant in the deep sequencing data was defined as the immunodominant clone. CDR3 amino acid sequences were checked for sharing across subjects and were also compared against the VDJdb database and published repertoires. TCRdb passed the public sequencing reads through fastp at Q25 and MiXCR, retaining productive beta sequences. Rows with one shared CDR3 protein collapse into an entry with the most common genes and DNA. The V and J calls and clone size come from TCRdb's table, not from the authors' own analysis. The sample contains roughly 190,000 distinct CDR3 sequences, 54% of them found a single time. Of the sample, approximately 16% falls within the top ten clones.

The germline V and J ends show losses of 6 bases and 5 bases respectively, and no gene match explains 8 bases of the junction. For CDR1 and CDR2, the germline V gene (reference sequence) lists SSHAT and FNYEAQ. The CDR3 numbers 15 residues from cysteine through phenylalanine. The sequence is cut down to CDR3 DNA, 45 bases in frame from base 1. Sequenced input: sorted CD4+, CD8+, or CD8+CD57+ T cells (not recorded which) from PBMCs. In this chain, TRBV7-7 is recombined with TRBJ1-5; 9 nucleotides in the junction match TRBD1. This receptor was obtained from a human donor in good health, serving as a control. The CDR3 loop reads CASSASGQGYQPQHF. The DNA sequence is given as TGTGCCAGCAGTGCGTCGGGACAGGGATATCAGCCCCAGCATTTT.